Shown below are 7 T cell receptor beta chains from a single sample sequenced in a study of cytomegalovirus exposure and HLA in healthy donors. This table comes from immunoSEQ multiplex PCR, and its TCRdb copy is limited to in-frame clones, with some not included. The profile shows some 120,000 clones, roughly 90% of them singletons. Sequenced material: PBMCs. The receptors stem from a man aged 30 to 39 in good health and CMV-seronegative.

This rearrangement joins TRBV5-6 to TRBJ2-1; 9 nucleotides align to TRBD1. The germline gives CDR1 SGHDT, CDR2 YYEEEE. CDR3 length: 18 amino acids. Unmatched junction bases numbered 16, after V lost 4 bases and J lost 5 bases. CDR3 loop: CASSRDRGSFNKNNEQFF. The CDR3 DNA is TGTGCCAGCAGCCGAGACAGGGGGAGTTTTAATAAGAACAATGAGCAGTTCTTC.

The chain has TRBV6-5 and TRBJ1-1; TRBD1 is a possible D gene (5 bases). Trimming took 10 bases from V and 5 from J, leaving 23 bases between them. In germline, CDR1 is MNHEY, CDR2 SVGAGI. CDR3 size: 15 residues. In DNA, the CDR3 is TGTGCCACCCGTAAGCAGGGAGGGAAGAATACTGAAGCTTTCTTT. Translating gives CATRKQGGKNTEAFF.

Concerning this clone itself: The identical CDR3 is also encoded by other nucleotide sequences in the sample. CDR3 sequence: CASSPSSYEQYF. The DNA of the CDR3 is TGTGCCAGCTCACCGAGCTCCTACGAGCAGTACTTC. The chain joins TRBV18 to TRBJ2-7; D not resolved. From germline, CDR1 is KGHSH and CDR2 LQKENI. V lost 3 bases, J lost 0 bases, and 3 bases lay in between. The CDR3 has 12 residues. The entire variable domain, with the rest obtained from reference TRBV18 and TRBJ2-7, is as follows: NAGVMQNPRHLVRRRGQEARLRCSPMKGHSHVYWYRQLPEEGLKFMVYLQKENIIDESGMPKERFSAEFPKEGPSILRIQQVVRGDSAAYFCASSPSSYEQYFGPGTRLTVT.

The CDR3 DNA reads as TGTGCCAGCAGATCTGACAGGGGTACCGGGGAGCTGTTTTTT. The encoded protein is CASRSDRGTGELFF. This chain links TRBV6-5 with TRBJ2-2; 8 bases align to TRBD1. The trim removed 6 bases at V and 5 bases at J, leaving 5 bases unmatched. The CDR3 extends over 14 amino acids. Looked up from germline, CDR1 is MNHEY and CDR2 is SVGAGI.

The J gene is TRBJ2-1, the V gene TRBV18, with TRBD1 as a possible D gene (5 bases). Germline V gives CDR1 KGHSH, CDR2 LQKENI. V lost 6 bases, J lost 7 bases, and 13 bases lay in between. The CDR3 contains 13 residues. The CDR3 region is CASSPDRLNEQFF. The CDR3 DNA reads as TGTGCCAGCTCCCCCGACAGATTAAATGAGCAGTTCTTC.

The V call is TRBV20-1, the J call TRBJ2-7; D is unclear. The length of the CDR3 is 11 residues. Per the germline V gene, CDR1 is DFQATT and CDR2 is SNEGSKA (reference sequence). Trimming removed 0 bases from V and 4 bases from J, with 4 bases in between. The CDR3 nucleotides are TGCAGTGCTAGAGACGGGTACGAGCAGTACTTC. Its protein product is CSARDGYEQYF.

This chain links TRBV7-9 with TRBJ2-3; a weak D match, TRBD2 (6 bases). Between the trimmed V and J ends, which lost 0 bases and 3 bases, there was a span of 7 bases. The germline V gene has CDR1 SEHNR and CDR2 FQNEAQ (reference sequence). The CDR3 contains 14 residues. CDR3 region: CASSLAGGTDTQYF. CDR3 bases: TGTGCCAGCAGCTTAGCCGGGGGAACAGATACGCAGTATTTT. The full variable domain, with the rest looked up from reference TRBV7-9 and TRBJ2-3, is DTGVSQNPRHKITKRGQNVTFRCDPISEHNRLYWYRQTLGQGPEFLTYFQNEAQLEKSRLLSDRFSAERPKGSFSTLEIQRTEQGDSAMYLCASSLAGGTDTQYFGPGTRLTVL.